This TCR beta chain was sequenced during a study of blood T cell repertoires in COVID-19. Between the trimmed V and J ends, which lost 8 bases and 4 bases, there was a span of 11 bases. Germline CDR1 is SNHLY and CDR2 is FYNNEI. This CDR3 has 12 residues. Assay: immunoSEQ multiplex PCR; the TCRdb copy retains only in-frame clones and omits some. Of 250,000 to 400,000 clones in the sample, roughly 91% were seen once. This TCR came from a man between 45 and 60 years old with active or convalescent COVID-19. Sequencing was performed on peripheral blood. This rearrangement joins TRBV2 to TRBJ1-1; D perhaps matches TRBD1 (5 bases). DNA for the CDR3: TGTGCCAGCCTGGTTAGGGGCACTGAAGCTTTCTTT. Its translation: CASLVRGTEAFF. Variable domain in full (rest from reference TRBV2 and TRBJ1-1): EPEVTQTPSHQVTQMGQEVILRCVPISNHLYFYWYRQILGQKVEFLVSFYNNEISEKSEIFDDQFSVERPDGSNFTLKIRSTKLEDSAMYFCASLVRGTEAFFGQGTRLTVV.